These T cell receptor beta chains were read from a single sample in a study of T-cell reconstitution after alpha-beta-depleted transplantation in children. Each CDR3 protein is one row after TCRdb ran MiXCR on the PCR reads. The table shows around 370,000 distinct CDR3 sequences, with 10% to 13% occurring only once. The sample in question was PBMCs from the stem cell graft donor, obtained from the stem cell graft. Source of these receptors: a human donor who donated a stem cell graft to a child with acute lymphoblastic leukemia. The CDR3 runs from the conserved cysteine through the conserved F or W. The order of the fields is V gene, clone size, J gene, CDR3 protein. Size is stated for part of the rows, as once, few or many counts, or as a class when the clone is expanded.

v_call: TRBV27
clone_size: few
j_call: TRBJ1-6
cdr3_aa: CASTAVGGNSPLHF

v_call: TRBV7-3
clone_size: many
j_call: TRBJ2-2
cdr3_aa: CASSLIPRTGSTGELFF

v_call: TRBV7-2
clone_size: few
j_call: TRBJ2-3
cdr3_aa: CASSASGVTSTDTQYF

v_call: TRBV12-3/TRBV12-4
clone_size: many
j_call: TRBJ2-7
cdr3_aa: CASRGQGRSYEQYF

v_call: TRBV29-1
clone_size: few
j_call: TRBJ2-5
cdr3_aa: CSVEWDSETQYF

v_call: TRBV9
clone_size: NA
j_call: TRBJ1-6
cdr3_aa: CASSLPHSPLHF

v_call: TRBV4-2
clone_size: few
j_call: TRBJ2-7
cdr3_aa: CASSQELPGGSGRAGKAYEQYF

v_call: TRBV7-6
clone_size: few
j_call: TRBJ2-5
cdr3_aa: CASSTSTGSETQYF

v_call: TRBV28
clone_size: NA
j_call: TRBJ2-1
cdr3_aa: CASSSRGYYNEQFF

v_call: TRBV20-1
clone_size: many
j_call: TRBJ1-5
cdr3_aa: CSATIRAGNQPQHF

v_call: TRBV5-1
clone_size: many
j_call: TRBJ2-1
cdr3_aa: CASSPDGEYNEQFF

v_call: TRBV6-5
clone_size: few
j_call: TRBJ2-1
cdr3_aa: CASSYSIAGRAVPYNEQFF

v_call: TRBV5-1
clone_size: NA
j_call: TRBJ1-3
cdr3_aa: CASTFGAEGNTIYF

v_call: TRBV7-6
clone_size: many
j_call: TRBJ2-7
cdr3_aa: CASSLNQGYEQYF

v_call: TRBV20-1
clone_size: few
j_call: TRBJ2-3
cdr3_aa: CSAPDRADTQYF

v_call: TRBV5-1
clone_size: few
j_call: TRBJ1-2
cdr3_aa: CASSETRQTYGYTF

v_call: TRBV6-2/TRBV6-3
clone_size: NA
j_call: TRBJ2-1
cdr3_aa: CASSRTLSTSGRVSYNEQFF

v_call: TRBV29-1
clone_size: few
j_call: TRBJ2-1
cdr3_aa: CSVAVVGPQYNEQFF

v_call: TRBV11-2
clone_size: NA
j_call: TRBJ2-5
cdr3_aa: CASSLKWTGQETQYF

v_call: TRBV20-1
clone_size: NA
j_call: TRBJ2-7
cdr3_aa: CSARVRSGRGQSYEQYF

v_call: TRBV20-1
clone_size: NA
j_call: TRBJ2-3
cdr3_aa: CSASPIGRVTDTQYF

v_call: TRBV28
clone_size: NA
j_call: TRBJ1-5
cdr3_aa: CASSLKPQHF

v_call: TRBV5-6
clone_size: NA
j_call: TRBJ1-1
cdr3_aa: CASSWGGAGTEAFF

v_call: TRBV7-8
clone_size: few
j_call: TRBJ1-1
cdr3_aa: CASSPLGLNTEAFF

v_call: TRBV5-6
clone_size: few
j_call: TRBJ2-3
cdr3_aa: CASSLRQGVTDTQYF

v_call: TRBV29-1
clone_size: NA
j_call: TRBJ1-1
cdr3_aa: CSVDRPPRGNTEAFF

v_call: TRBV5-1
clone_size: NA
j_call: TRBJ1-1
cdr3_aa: CASSLASRRITEAFF

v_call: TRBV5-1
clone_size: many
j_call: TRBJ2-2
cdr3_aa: CASRPTGGSTGELFF

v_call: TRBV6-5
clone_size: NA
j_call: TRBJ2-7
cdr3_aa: CASSSSGGPGYEQYF

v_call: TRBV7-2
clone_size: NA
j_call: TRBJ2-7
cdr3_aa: CASSYREVRYEQYF

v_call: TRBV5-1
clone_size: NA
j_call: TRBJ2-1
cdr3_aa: CASSPQLRNEQFF

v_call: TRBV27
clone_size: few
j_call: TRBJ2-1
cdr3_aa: CASTIYLGQGLHEQFF

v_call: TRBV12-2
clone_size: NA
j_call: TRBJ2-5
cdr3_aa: CASPEGTSGQETQYF

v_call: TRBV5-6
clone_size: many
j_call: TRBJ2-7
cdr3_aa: CASSWDRRTYEQYF

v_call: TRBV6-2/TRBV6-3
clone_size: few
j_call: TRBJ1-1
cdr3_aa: CASSRRQGAKIGTISTEAFF

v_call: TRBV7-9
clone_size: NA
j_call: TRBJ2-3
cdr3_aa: CPSSSWQEVRTDTQYF

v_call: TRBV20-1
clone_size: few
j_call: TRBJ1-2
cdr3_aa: CSARAPPGQENYGYTF

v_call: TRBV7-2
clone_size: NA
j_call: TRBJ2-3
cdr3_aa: CASSFLSGRTDTQYF